Included here is one TCR beta chain sequence, with context. Unique molecular identifiers were built into the TCRbeta library. TCRdb used MiXCR to reprocess the PCR reads, holding one entry per CDR3 protein. The data contain about 500,000 distinct CDR3 sequences, 30% to 35% of them singletons. CDR1 is SEHNR, CDR2 FQNEAQ, per germline (reference sequence). V lost 2 bases and J lost 5, with 10 bases in between. This CDR3 has 14 amino acids. This record comes from a study of T-cell reconstitution after alpha-beta-depleted transplantation in children. The chain is built from TRBV7-9 and TRBJ2-1; perhaps TRBD2 as D (6 bases). This clonotype originated in a human donor who donated a stem cell graft to a child with aplastic anemia. The specimen was PBMCs from the stem cell graft donor, collected from the stem cell graft. The CDR3 spells CASSLRTTNNEQFF. CDR3 nucleotide sequence: TGTGCCAGCAGCTTACGGACTACCAACAATGAGCAGTTCTTC.